Below are 7 T cell receptor beta chains sequenced from a single sample in a study of cytomegalovirus exposure and HLA in healthy donors. Libraries were prepared by immunoSEQ multiplex PCR; TCRdb keeps only in-frame clonotypes and omits some of them. The profile shows roughly 60,000 clones, about 90% of them singletons. The sample was PBMCs. The source is a young woman in good health and CMV-seronegative.

The CDR3 bases are TGTGCCAGCAGTTTATTTGGCCCGATAGGGGTGGCTAATGAGCAGTTCTTC. This sequence encodes CASSLFGPIGVANEQFF. This chain uses TRBV28 with TRBJ2-1; perhaps TRBD1 as D (5 bases). Germline loops: CDR1 MDHEN, CDR2 SYDVKM. Between the trimmed V and J ends, which lost 1 base and 7 bases, there was a span of 20 bases. There are 17 residues in the CDR3.

The V call is TRBV28, the J call TRBJ2-2, with D maybe TRBD2 (5 bases). With 2 bases removed from V and 4 bases from J, the gap between germline ends came to 11 bases. Germline CDR1 is MDHEN and CDR2 is SYDVKM. The CDR3 runs to 15 residues. For the CDR3, the DNA is TGTGCCAGCAGTTTACGAGGGTCCGGCACCGGGGAGCTGTTTTTT. It encodes CASSLRGSGTGELFF.

This chain joins TRBV6-1 and TRBJ2-3; 7 bases align to TRBD1. CDR3 length: 13 amino acids. Germline V gene sequence: CDR1 MNHNS, CDR2 SASEGT. After removal of 8 bases from V and 4 bases from J, the junction contained 6 bases not matched to a gene. The DNA of the CDR3 is TGTGCCAGCGCACAGGGGTTAGCAGATACGCAGTATTTT. The encoded protein is CASAQGLADTQYF.

The gene calls are TRBV6-5 and TRBJ1-1; D may be TRBD1 (6 bases). The CDR3 has 14 amino acids. Trimming shortened V by 2 bases and J by 7 bases, and 14 bases separated the two germline ends. CDR1 is MNHEY, CDR2 SVGAGI, per germline. The CDR3 nucleotides are TGTGCCAGCAGTTACGATGGGGGCGAAGGTGAAGCTTTCTTT. Its translation: CASSYDGGEGEAFF.

V usage is TRBV28 and J usage is TRBJ1-1; 10 bases line up with TRBD1. This CDR3 spans 15 amino acids. The germline gives CDR1 MDHEN, CDR2 SYDVKM. Trimming at V came to 5 bases and at J to 3 bases, leaving 6 bases not matched to a gene. The CDR3 nucleotides read TGTGCCAGCAGTCCAGGGGACAGGGGAGACACTGAAGCTTTCTTT. Amino acid sequence: CASSPGDRGDTEAFF.

In its sample, this clone was seen once. This sequence joins TRBV19 and TRBJ2-1, with 8 bases identical to TRBD1. The length of the CDR3 is 17 residues. Germline assignment: CDR1 LNHDA and CDR2 SQIVND (reference sequence). Unmatched junction bases numbered 17, after V lost 5 bases and J lost 8 bases. CDR3 sequence: CASSPPGQGTLSYEQFF. Written as DNA, the CDR3 is TGTGCCAGTAGTCCCCCCGGACAGGGAACCCTCTCTTATGAGCAGTTCTTC.

This chain's CDR3 is CASSYGPQPNTEAFF. The CDR3 nucleotides read TGTGCCAGCAGTTACGGGCCACAACCGAACACTGAAGCTTTCTTT. The J gene is TRBJ1-1, the V gene TRBV6-5; D gene ambiguous. The CDR3 loop spans 15 amino acids. CDR1 and CDR2 from the germline V gene are MNHEY and SVGAGI. The V end was cut by 2 bases, the J end by 1 base, with 11 bases between.